This paragraph reports one T cell receptor (beta chain). Its antigen is not yet known. No much larger clonotype is one base removed from it; base qualities were not supplied. From the cysteine up to the phenylalanine, the CDR3 has a length of 12 residues. Of all the DNA, just the CDR3 is kept, 36 bases in frame from base 1. Trimming costs V 5 bases and J 4 bases, and their ends lie 8 bases apart. From the germline V gene (reference sequence), CDR1 is MNHNY and CDR2 is SVGAGI. For sequencing of the TCRbeta CDR3 region, genomic DNA was extracted from the sorted cells. The immunoSEQ Assay was used to sequence the TCRbeta CDR3 regions. The immuneACCESS repertoire file appears here via TCRdb, limited to in-frame rearrangements. These files lack a portion of the clones; in checked studies, under half of the deficit traces to unresolved V genes, and the cause of the others is not known. The sample table shows around 56,000 clones, and about 89% are seen once. The ten biggest clones cover 1.4% of the sample.

The trial excluded patients who had a history of autoimmune disease or were on systemic immunosuppression. In every dose cohort, peripheral blood was drawn for TCR sequencing at baseline, cycle 4 day 1, and cycle 7 day 1. Samples were obtained from an open-label, multicenter, first-in-human phase I dose-escalation trial of ivuxolimab. Adults with locally advanced or metastatic head and neck squamous cell, hepatocellular, melanoma or renal cell carcinoma were enrolled in the trial. Before TCR sequencing, CD4+ T cells and CD8+ T cells from peripheral blood were sorted into separate populations. The data stem from a study of OX40 agonist ivuxolimab in advanced cancers. With regard to the full study: Ivuxolimab, which targeted the costimulatory receptor OX40 (CD134), was an agonistic, fully human IgG2 monoclonal antibody. Partial responses occurred in three dose-escalation patients, of whom one had hepatocellular carcinoma and two had cutaneous melanoma. Intravenous ivuxolimab was administered to patients every 2 weeks at six dose levels: 0.01, 0.1, 0.3, 1.5, 3 and 10 mg/kg. In the dose-escalation cohort, more than 75% of patients were male, and the mean age was approximately 55 years, with a range of 23 to 79. Patients were allowed to have had prior anti-PD-1, anti-PD-L1 or anti-CTLA-4 therapy, and about 40% of the dose-escalation patients had been treated with checkpoint inhibitors. The point of sequencing TCRbeta in the periphery was to test whether ivuxolimab changed TCR sequence diversity and drove clonal T-cell expansion. Of the 50 to 55 dose-escalation patients, hepatocellular carcinoma was present in about 20, melanoma in roughly 15, renal cell carcinoma in 9 and head and neck cancer in 9. The paper covers the monotherapy dose-escalation part of the phase I ivuxolimab trial, which included N ≈ 57 patients. Broad study findings and their caveats: At doses of 0.1 to 3.0 mg/kg, clonal expansion of both CD4+ and CD8+ blood T cells was observed from baseline to week 6. After ivuxolimab, expanded clones were on average more numerous among CD8+ T cells than among CD4+ T cells. Low levels of normalized T-cell clonal expansion were also seen in some nonresponding patients. In partial responders in the 0.1-3.0 mg/kg groups, normalized peripheral clonal expansion was found to be among the lowest, especially among CD8+ T cells. Which antigens the clonally expanded peripheral T cells were specific for was not determined.

The receptor chain draws on TRBV6-6 and TRBJ1-2, with TRBD1 as a weak D call on 6 bases. The TCR originated in an adult with an advanced solid tumor such as melanoma, head and neck, liver or kidney cancer. The sequences come from CD4+ or CD8+ T cells sorted from blood, collected in a trial of the OX40 agonist ivuxolimab. CDR3 region: CASSKDSYGYTF. The DNA sequence is TGTGCCAGCAGTAAGGACAGCTATGGCTACACCTTC.